Each of the 27 T cell receptor beta chains below was sequenced from the same sample in a study of STAT5B mutations in CD4+ large granular lymphocyte leukemia. Measured with immunoSEQ multiplex PCR; TCRdb has only the in-frame clones, and not every one. The table lists 8,100 or so clones, more than 70% of them singletons, with just over 65% in the top ten. Source material: PBMCs. The origin of the receptors is a woman aged 55-69 years with CD4+ T-cell large granular lymphocyte leukemia.

The V gene is TRBV10-3, the J gene TRBJ2-5; 7 bases match TRBD2. V lost 10 bases, J lost 4 bases, and 3 bases stayed unmatched. This CDR3 has 11 amino acids. Germline loops: CDR1 ENHRY, CDR2 SYGVKD. In DNA, the CDR3 is TGTGCCACTGGGGGGGGAGAGACCCAGTACTTC. Its protein is CATGGGETQYF.

This sequence joins TRBV5-4 and TRBJ1-2; D is ambiguous. The CDR3 is made up of 14 amino acids. Trimming pared 5 bases from V and 3 bases from J, leaving 14 bases between. CDR1 is SGHNT and CDR2 is YYREEE in the germline V gene (reference sequence). CDR3 DNA: TGTGCCAGCAGTCCAGGTGATAGTGACTATGGCTACACCTTC. As protein: CASSPGDSDYGYTF. Full variable domain (remainder filled in from reference TRBV5-4 and TRBJ1-2): ETGVTQSPTHLIKTRGQQVTLRCSSQSGHNTVSWYQQALGQGPQFIFQYYREEENGRGNFPPRFSGLQFPNYSSELNVNALELDDSALYLCASSPGDSDYGYTFGSGTRLTVV.

This clone is a singleton in its sample. CDR3 region: CASSPGLGYNEQFF. For the CDR3, the DNA is TGTGCCAGTAGTCCTGGACTAGGGTACAATGAGCAGTTCTTC. The V gene is TRBV19, the J gene TRBJ2-1, with 7 positions matching TRBD2. The CDR3 is 14 amino acids. CDR1 and CDR2 (germline): LNHDA, SQIVND (reference sequence). Trimming at V came to 5 bases and at J to 4 bases, leaving 5 bases not matched to a gene.

This clone was detected only once. The genes are TRBV9 and TRBJ2-3; 11 bases match TRBD2. Losses at the gene ends were 2 bases for V and 5 bases for J; bases not matched to a gene: 10. CDR3 length: 17 residues. Germline CDR1 and CDR2: SGDLS and YYNGEE. CDR3 DNA: TGTGCCAGCAGCGTCCCTTTGACTAGCGGGAAGGAAGATACGCAGTATTTT. Protein product: CASSVPLTSGKEDTQYF.

This clone was recorded once. Relative to the germline gene, one junction end is altered; a read error may explain this. This chain connects TRBV2 to TRBJ1-5; possibly TRBD1 for D (5 bases). CDR3 length: 15 residues. In germline, CDR1 is SNHLY, CDR2 FYNNEI. The CDR3 sequence: CASTRESRSSQPQHF. CDR3 nucleotides: TGTGCCAGCACCAGGGAGAGCAGGAGCAGTCAGCCCCAGCATTTT.

Concerning this clone: Distinct nucleotide sequences in the sample also encode this CDR3. The rearrangement joins TRBV7-6 to TRBJ2-7; unclear D gene. Between the trimmed V and J ends, which lost 1 base and 3 bases, there was a span of 7 bases. Germline CDR1 is SGHVS and CDR2 is FNYEAQ. This CDR3 comprises 13 residues. CDR3 region: CASSLGPNYEQYF. CDR3 coding DNA: TGTGCCAGCAGCTTAGGGCCAAACTACGAGCAGTACTTC.

The V call is TRBV5-1, the J call TRBJ1-2, with TRBD1 as a possible D gene (6 bases). CDR1 is SGHRS and CDR2 is YFSETQ in the germline V gene. The V and J ends lost 1 base and 6 bases respectively, with 16 bases between them. CDR3 size: 15 residues. CDR3 nucleotides: TGCGCCAGCAGCTTGACGCAACAGGGACAACATGGCTACACCTTC. Translation gives CASSLTQQGQHGYTF. Looking up the rest from reference TRBV5-1 and TRBJ1-2 gives the full variable domain: KAGVTQTPRYLIKTRGQQVTLSCSPISGHRSVSWYQQTPGQGLQFLFEYFSETQRNKGNFPGRFSGRQFSNSRSEMNVSTLELGDSALYLCASSLTQQGQHGYTFGSGTRLTVV.

The gene calls are TRBV7-6 and TRBJ1-2, with 9 bases lining up with TRBD1. CDR1 SGHVS and CDR2 FNYEAQ come from the germline V gene. This CDR3 has 16 amino acids. Unmatched junction bases numbered 13, after V lost 4 bases and J lost 7 bases. DNA for the CDR3: TGTGCCAGCAGCTCCGCTGCCGGACAGGGGATAGGTGGCTACACCTTC. Translating it yields CASSSAAGQGIGGYTF.

The chain has TRBV9 and TRBJ2-3; TRBD2 matches 8 bases. Germline assignment: CDR1 SGDLS and CDR2 YYNGEE. This CDR3 spans 17 amino acids. V lost 4 bases to trimming and J lost 1 base; unmatched junction nucleotides: 11. The CDR3 region is CASSQDPERGRTDTQYF. The CDR3 DNA reads as TGTGCCAGCAGCCAAGATCCGGAGCGGGGGCGCACAGATACGCAGTATTTT. Using reference TRBV9 and TRBJ2-3 for the parts outside the CDR3, the full variable domain is DSGVTQTPKHLITATGQRVTLRCSPRSGDLSVYWYQQSLDQGLQFLIQYYNGEERAKGNILERFSAQQFPDLHSELNLSSLELGDSALYFCASSQDPERGRTDTQYFGPGTRLTVL.

This clone appeared a single time. The chain has TRBV27 and TRBJ1-1; 12 bases agree with TRBD1. The CDR3 spans 14 residues. The junction had 5 bases not matched to a gene; V was cut back by 5 bases and J by 7 bases. Looked up from germline, CDR1 is MNHEY and CDR2 is SMNVEV (reference sequence). CDR3 coding DNA: TGTGCCAGCAGTATAGGGACAGGGGGCATTGAAGCTTTCTTT. Translation: CASSIGTGGIEAFF.

The chain employs TRBV2 and TRBJ2-1; TRBD2 matches 10 bases. The length of the CDR3 is 15 residues. Germline CDR1 and CDR2: SNHLY and FYNNEI. Trimming removed 4 bases from V and 8 bases from J; junction bases left unmatched: 8. The CDR3 is CASSGRTSGGDEQFF. CDR3 coding DNA: TGTGCCAGCAGTGGGCGGACTAGCGGAGGGGATGAGCAGTTCTTC.

The J gene is TRBJ2-5, the V gene TRBV12-5; D call uncertain. Trimming stripped 7 bases from V and 0 bases from J, with 9 bases between. Germline CDR1 and CDR2: LGHNT and FRNRAP. This CDR3 has 13 amino acids. CDR3 DNA sequence: TGTGCTAGTGCCAGTACCGACCAAGAGACCCAGTACTTC. This encodes CASASTDQETQYF.

The rearrangement uses TRBV29-1 and TRBJ2-7, with D uncertain. The germline V gene encodes CDR1 SQVTM and CDR2 ANQGSEA. The CDR3 is 19 amino acids. V lost 0 bases to trimming and J lost 1 base, with 25 bases between them. DNA of the CDR3: TGCAGCGTTGAAGATTGGGTCCTGCTAGAAGGCTGGCTTTCCTACGAGCAGTACTTC. Residues: CSVEDWVLLEGWLSYEQYF.

The chain is built from TRBV6-6 and TRBJ1-2; 9 nucleotides line up with TRBD1. The CDR3 covers 14 residues. Germline V lookup: CDR1 MNHNY, CDR2 SVGAGI (reference sequence). The trim removed 6 bases at V and 2 bases at J, leaving 4 bases unmatched. CDR3 sequence (DNA): TGTGCCAGCAGCCCCGGGACAGGGAACTATGGCTACACCTTC. Protein sequence: CASSPGTGNYGYTF.

V gene TRBV28 combines with J gene TRBJ1-1; D uncertain. Trimming left V 2 bases short and J 4 bases short, with 11 bases between. The CDR3 has 14 amino acids. Germline V lookup: CDR1 MDHEN, CDR2 SYDVKM. The CDR3 spells CASSLVGSSTEAFF. CDR3 in DNA: TGTGCCAGCAGTTTAGTCGGGTCGAGCACTGAAGCTTTCTTT.

This sequence joins TRBV15 and TRBJ1-4, with D hard to call. Between the trimmed V and J ends, which lost 5 bases and 5 bases, there was a span of 9 bases. CDR3 size: 13 residues. The V gene's germline CDR1 is LNHNV and CDR2 YYDKDF (reference sequence). Here the CDR3 reads CATSWALNEKLFF. The CDR3 nucleotides read TGTGCCACCAGCTGGGCCCTCAATGAAAAACTGTTTTTT.

This chain joins TRBV18 and TRBJ2-7, with D hard to call. Trimming removed 0 bases at V and 2 bases at J, with 8 bases between. Germline V gene lookup returns CDR1 KGHSH and CDR2 LQKENI. This CDR3 has 14 amino acids. The CDR3 region is CASSPPGYPYEQYF. The CDR3 nucleotides are TGTGCCAGCTCACCACCGGGATATCCCTACGAGCAGTACTTC. Based on the CDR3 plus reference TRBV18 and TRBJ2-7, the full variable domain is NAGVMQNPRHLVRRRGQEARLRCSPMKGHSHVYWYRQLPEEGLKFMVYLQKENIIDESGMPKERFSAEFPKEGPSILRIQQVVRGDSAAYFCASSPPGYPYEQYFGPGTRLTVT.

This clone has a handful of counts. The chain carries TRBV2 and TRBJ1-2, with D uncertain. The CDR3 sequence is 14 residues long. V lost 2 bases and J 4 bases, leaving 11 bases between the germline ends. Germline CDR1 and CDR2: SNHLY and FYNNEI. The CDR3 nucleotides read TGTGCCAGCAGTGAATCGGGCAGCCCCTATGGCTACACCTTC. This sequence encodes CASSESGSPYGYTF.

V gene TRBV7-9 combines with J gene TRBJ1-6, with 10 bases aligning to TRBD1. This CDR3 region has 16 residues. Looked up from germline, CDR1 is SEHNR and CDR2 is FQNEAQ (reference sequence). The V gene end was trimmed by 4 bases and the J gene end by 8 bases; junction bases not matched to a gene: 8. The CDR3 region has the DNA TGTGCCAGCAGCTGGGGGACAGGGGTTGGAGATTCACCCCTCCACTTT. Translation: CASSWGTGVGDSPLHF.

The J gene is TRBJ2-3, the V gene TRBV5-4; 10 nucleotides align to TRBD1. The CDR3 is made up of 18 amino acids. Germline assignment: CDR1 SGHNT and CDR2 YYREEE (reference sequence). After removal of 4 bases from V and 0 bases from J, the junction contained 11 bases not matched to a gene. The CDR3 coding sequence is TGTGCCAGCAGCAGAACTTCGACAGGGGGCTCTAGCACAGATACGCAGTATTTT. Translated: CASSRTSTGGSSTDTQYF.

V gene TRBV5-8 combines with J gene TRBJ1-1; D possibly corresponds to TRBD1 (5 bases). Trimming removed 6 bases from V and 3 bases from J, with 18 bases in between. The CDR3 is 15 residues long. In germline, CDR1 is SGHTS, CDR2 YDEGEE. DNA of the CDR3: TGTGCCAGCATGGAACCCCAGGGAAGGGACACTGAAGCTTTCTTT. Translating gives CASMEPQGRDTEAFF.

This chain joins TRBV7-2 and TRBJ2-5; D may be TRBD2 (5 bases). Germline CDR1 SGHTA, CDR2 FQGNSA. The CDR3 runs to 13 residues. Trimming pared 2 bases from V and 7 bases from J, leaving 11 bases between. DNA of the CDR3: TGTGCCAGCAGCTTAAGAGAGGGAGCGACCCAGTACTTC. The encoded protein is CASSLREGATQYF.

J is TRBJ2-1 and V is TRBV4-1; a possible D gene is TRBD2 (6 bases). Trimming cost V 0 bases and J 4 bases, with 13 bases left between them. This CDR3 contains 16 residues. Germline V gene lookup returns CDR1 MGHRA and CDR2 YSYEKL. This CDR3 is CASSQDRDSPYNEQFF. The CDR3 coding sequence is TGCGCCAGCAGCCAAGACCGGGACTCCCCATACAATGAGCAGTTCTTC.

The chain links TRBV27 to TRBJ2-7, with D possibly TRBD2 on 7 matching bases. This CDR3 has 15 amino acids. The V gene's germline CDR1 is MNHEY and CDR2 SMNVEV (reference sequence). V lost 3 bases and J 4 bases, leaving 16 bases between the germline ends. The CDR3 is CASSFLGEGGYEQYF. Here the CDR3 DNA reads TGTGCCAGCAGTTTTTTGGGGGAGGGGGGGTACGAGCAGTACTTC.

The genes are TRBV25-1 and TRBJ1-1; unclear D gene. The CDR3 is made up of 15 amino acids. CDR1 is MGHDK and CDR2 is SYGVNS in the germline V gene. V was shortened by 3 bases and J by 2 bases, with 13 bases between the two germline ends. This CDR3 is CASSDPPAFNTEAFF. As DNA, the CDR3 is TGTGCCAGCAGTGACCCGCCGGCCTTTAACACTGAAGCTTTCTTT.

This clone was seen just once. The chain carries TRBV7-2 and TRBJ2-7, with D possibly being TRBD1 (6 bases). Germline assignment: CDR1 SGHTA and CDR2 FQGNSA. Deletions cut 8 bases from V and 3 bases from J, with 17 bases between. There are 14 residues in the CDR3. In nucleotides, the CDR3 is TGTGCCAGCTCAAGGGGGAGTACAAGCTACGAGCAGTACTTC. Translation gives CASSRGSTSYEQYF.

This clone was seen only once. The chain recombines TRBV18 with TRBJ2-7; perhaps TRBD1 as D (6 bases). Trimming removed 4 bases from V and 4 bases from J, with 20 bases in between. The CDR3 length is 16 residues. CDR1 and CDR2 (germline): KGHSH, LQKENI. As DNA, the CDR3 is TGTGCCAGCTCACTGGGGGCTACGGCAGGGAGTTACGAGCAGTACTTC. Protein: CASSLGATAGSYEQYF.